The 14 T cell receptor beta chains given below trace back to one sample, sequenced in a study of blood T cell repertoires in COVID-19. Profiled with immunoSEQ multiplex PCR; TCRdb holds only in-frame clones, not every one. The profile shows about 110,000 clones, approximately 92% of them singletons. The sample comprised peripheral blood. These TCRs come from a woman older than 75 with acute or convalescent COVID-19.

V usage is TRBV25-1 and J usage is TRBJ2-7; TRBD1 aligns across 10 bases. Trimming at V came to 2 bases and at J to 4 bases, leaving 5 bases not matched to a gene. Germline V CDR1 and CDR2: MGHDK, SYGVNS. The CDR3 is 15 amino acids. CDR3 amino acids: CASSETGTGVYEQYF. As DNA, the CDR3 is TGTGCCAGCAGTGAAACCGGGACAGGGGTTTACGAGCAGTACTTC.

In its sample, this clone was seen once. The chain combines TRBV18 with TRBJ1-1, with D tentatively TRBD1 (5 bases). Looked up from germline, CDR1 is KGHSH and CDR2 is LQKENI. Trimming cost V 6 bases and J 5 bases, with 19 bases left between them. The CDR3 sequence is 15 residues long. The CDR3 loop reads CASSFSRDSVTEAFF. The CDR3 DNA is TGTGCCAGCTCCTTCTCACGGGACTCGGTGACTGAAGCTTTCTTT.

The V gene is TRBV5-4, the J gene TRBJ2-5, with 10 bases matching TRBD1. The CDR3 consists of 17 residues. V lost 3 bases, J lost 4 bases, and 12 bases stayed unmatched. Germline values: CDR1 SGHNT, CDR2 YYREEE (reference sequence). CDR3 sequence: CASSSLNYRDRGETQYF. In nucleotides, the CDR3 is TGTGCCAGCAGCTCGCTGAATTATCGGGACAGGGGAGAGACCCAGTACTTC. The full variable domain, its missing parts supplied by reference TRBV5-4 and TRBJ2-5, is ETGVTQSPTHLIKTRGQQVTLRCSSQSGHNTVSWYQQALGQGPQFIFQYYREEENGRGNFPPRFSGLQFPNYSSELNVNALELDDSALYLCASSSLNYRDRGETQYFGPGTRLLVL.

The chain has TRBV2 and TRBJ2-7; 10 nucleotides align to TRBD2. The CDR3 loop spans 14 amino acids. The germline V gene encodes CDR1 SNHLY and CDR2 FYNNEI. The V gene end was trimmed by 4 bases and the J gene end by 7 bases; junction bases not matched to a gene: 7. The CDR3 loop is CASSAGTSAGEQYF. CDR3 nucleotide sequence: TGTGCCAGCAGTGCCGGGACTAGCGCAGGAGAGCAGTACTTC.

This chain links TRBV7-9 with TRBJ2-5; possible D gene TRBD2, 6 bases. Trimming took 3 bases from V and 1 from J, leaving 6 bases between them. Germline CDR1 SEHNR, CDR2 FQNEAQ (reference sequence). The CDR3 extends over 13 amino acids. The CDR3: CASSFGGQETQYF. As DNA, the CDR3 is TGTGCCAGCAGCTTCGGGGGCCAAGAGACCCAGTACTTC.

The chain combines TRBV13 with TRBJ2-5; 8 nucleotides line up with TRBD2. The CDR3 totals 14 residues. Trimming removed 1 base from V and 5 bases from J; junction bases left unmatched: 3. The germline gives CDR1 PRHDT, CDR2 FYEKMQ (reference sequence). The CDR3 DNA follows: TGTGCCAGCAGCTTAGCGGGGGGGCAGGAGACCCAGTACTTC. This gives the protein CASSLAGGQETQYF.

This rearrangement joins TRBV4-1 to TRBJ1-2, with TRBD1 identical over 9 bases. CDR3 length: 15 residues. With V trimmed by 1 base and J by 5 bases, 5 bases remained unmatched. CDR1 and CDR2 (germline): MGHRA, YSYEKL. CDR3 amino acids: CASSQGQGDEYGYTF. Written as DNA, the CDR3 is TGCGCCAGCAGCCAAGGACAGGGGGATGAGTATGGCTACACCTTC.

The V and J genes are TRBV5-1 and TRBJ2-2; 7 bases line up with TRBD2. In germline, CDR1 is SGHRS, CDR2 YFSETQ. This CDR3 has 14 amino acids. The junction had 9 bases not matched to a gene; V was cut back by 9 bases and J by 4 bases. The CDR3 loop reads CATREGTPTGELFF. CDR3 sequence (DNA): TGCGCCACGAGGGAGGGGACCCCCACCGGGGAGCTGTTTTTT.

V and J are TRBV6-5 and TRBJ1-1, with D perhaps TRBD1 (6 bases). Per germline, CDR1 MNHEY and CDR2 SVGAGI. V dropped 6 bases and J dropped 1 base, with 12 bases sitting between them. This CDR3 has 14 amino acids. The CDR3 nucleotides read TGTGCCAGCAGGACAGGACCGGGGAACACTGAAGCTTTCTTT. It is translated as CASRTGPGNTEAFF.

This clone has a handful of counts. The chain's CDR3 is CASTPGRGRSGYTF. CDR3 in DNA: TGTGCCAGCACCCCAGGTCGGGGTAGATCTGGCTACACCTTC. This chain connects TRBV28 to TRBJ1-2; D unresolved. CDR1 is MDHEN, CDR2 SYDVKM, per germline. The germline V and J ends were trimmed by 7 bases and 7 bases, with 19 bases remaining between them. The length of the CDR3 is 14 residues.

The chain joins TRBV7-2 to TRBJ2-7, with 7 bases identical to TRBD1. Germline V gives CDR1 SGHTA, CDR2 FQGNSA. V dropped 7 bases and J dropped 5; count of bases not matched to a gene: 8. This CDR3 spans 13 amino acids. CDR3 sequence: CASNRQGSDEQYF. The CDR3 DNA is TGTGCCAGCAACCGACAGGGATCCGACGAGCAGTACTTC.

This chain connects TRBV27 to TRBJ2-3; 7 bases map to TRBD1. Trimming cost V 0 bases and J 3 bases; bases outside gene matches: 3. There are 15 residues in the CDR3. Germline CDR1 reads MNHEY; CDR2 reads SMNVEV (reference sequence). The chain's CDR3 is CASSLSGRGTDTQYF. The DNA for the CDR3 is TGTGCCAGCAGTTTATCGGGCAGGGGGACAGATACGCAGTATTTT.

The chain carries TRBV29-1 and TRBJ1-2; D call uncertain. The CDR3 consists of 14 residues. V lost 4 bases and J lost 2, with 14 bases in between. The germline V gene has CDR1 SQVTM and CDR2 ANQGSEA. The CDR3 region has the DNA TGCAGCGTTGCTACGGTAGAACTCAACTATGGCTACACCTTC. Translating it yields CSVATVELNYGYTF.

In nucleotides, the CDR3 is TGTGCCAGCAGCCACCTACAGGGATACCAAGAGACCCAGTACTTC. Translated: CASSHLQGYQETQYF. The chain employs TRBV14 and TRBJ2-5; D is possibly TRBD1 (6 bases). V lost 3 bases to trimming and J lost 0 bases, with 11 bases between them. The germline V gene has CDR1 SGHDN and CDR2 FVKESK. The length of the CDR3 is 15 residues.